Listed below are T cell receptor beta chains from one sample, sequenced in a study of memory CD4+ T cells and cytomegalovirus serostatus. Method: immunoSEQ multiplex PCR; TCRdb's copy keeps in-frame clones and lacks some. Of roughly 48,000 clones in the sample, about 83% were seen once. Sequenced material: memory CD4+ T cells from blood. The receptors shown here come from an adult in good health and CMV-seropositive. The CDR3 runs from the conserved cysteine through the conserved F or W. The D gene is left open where the match is weak. Not all rows give a size; the values are once, few, many and, for expanded clones, a class.

J gene	clone size	V gene	D gene	CDR3 protein	CDR3 DNA
TRBJ2-1	.	TRBV7-2	TRBD2	CASSLVAGGYNEQFF	TGTGCCAGCAGCTTAGTGGCGGGAGGGTACAATGAGCAGTTCTTC
TRBJ2-2	few	TRBV28	.	CASSLFRTGELFF	TGTGCCAGCAGTTTATTCAGGACCGGGGAGCTGTTTTTT
TRBJ2-7	.	TRBV2	TRBD2	CASSGGLSYEQYF	TGTGCCAGCAGTGGGGGACTATCCTACGAGCAGTACTTC
TRBJ2-5	.	TRBV15	.	CATSSQPTFQETQYF	TGTGCCACCAGCAGTCAACCGACTTTCCAAGAGACCCAGTACTTC
TRBJ2-3	.	TRBV7-2	.	CASSLLVRTQYF	TGTGCCAGCAGCTTATTGGTTAGGACGCAGTATTTT
TRBJ1-5	.	TRBV7-3	.	CASSLLGAGNQPQHF	TGTGCCAGCAGCTTACTGGGGGCTGGCAATCAGCCCCAGCATTTT
TRBJ2-7	.	TRBV5-8	.	CASSLDRVHEQYF	TGTGCCAGCAGCTTGGACAGGGTGCACGAGCAGTACTTC
TRBJ1-1	.	TRBV11-2	.	CASSLSAVNTEAFF	TGTGCCAGCAGCTTAAGCGCGGTGAACACTGAAGCTTTCTTT
TRBJ2-7	.	TRBV19	TRBD1	CASSIDRAGEQYF	TGTGCCAGTAGTATTGACAGGGCGGGCGAGCAGTACTTC
TRBJ1-3	.	TRBV19	.	CASTRQASSGNTIYF	TGTGCCAGTACCAGACAGGCCTCTTCTGGAAACACCATATATTTT
TRBJ2-7	few	TRBV9	TRBD2	CASSVSGRGYEQYF	TGTGCCAGCAGCGTAAGCGGGAGGGGGTACGAGCAGTACTTC
TRBJ2-1	.	TRBV7-9	.	CASSSRVRGHEQFF	TGTGCCAGCAGCAGTCGGGTACGCGGGCATGAGCAGTTCTTC
TRBJ2-1	.	TRBV30	TRBD2	CAWSRVGGGEQFF	TGTGCCTGGAGCAGGGTTGGGGGAGGGGAGCAGTTCTTC
TRBJ2-2	once	TRBV15	.	CATSRGWASDIISNGELFF	TGTGCCACCAGCAGAGGTTGGGCTTCGGACATCATCAGTAACGGGGAGCTGTTTTTT
TRBJ2-7	.	TRBV5-4	.	CASSLGGLGSYEQYF	TGTGCCAGCAGCTTGGGAGGGTTAGGCTCCTACGAGCAGTACTTC
TRBJ2-1	.	TRBV7-2	TRBD2	CASSLVPSGSNEQFF	TGTGCCAGCAGCTTAGTGCCTAGCGGAAGCAATGAGCAGTTCTTC
TRBJ2-7	.	TRBV5-1	TRBD1	CASSLGTGEKDEQYF	TGCGCCAGCAGCCTAGGGACAGGGGAGAAAGACGAGCAGTACTTC
TRBJ2-5	.	TRBV5-1	.	CASRFVGDLQETQYF	TGCGCCAGCAGGTTCGTGGGGGACTTGCAAGAGACCCAGTACTTC
TRBJ1-2	.	TRBV28	TRBD1	CASSSTTGGNYGYTF	TGTGCCAGCAGTTCGACGACAGGGGGCAACTATGGCTACACCTTC
TRBJ1-5	.	TRBV5-1	.	CASSEQGGNQPQHF	TGCGCCAGCAGCGAACAGGGTGGCAATCAGCCCCAGCATTTT
TRBJ2-5	once	TRBV5-4	.	CASAREAGPQETQYF	TGTGCCAGCGCTAGGGAGGCAGGCCCTCAAGAGACCCAGTACTTC
TRBJ2-5	once	TRBV5-5	TRBD1	CASSKMRGTAQETQYF	TGTGCCAGCAGCAAAATGAGAGGGACAGCTCAAGAGACCCAGTACTTC
TRBJ1-1	.	TRBV28	TRBD1	CASSLSDRVGAFF	TGTGCCAGCAGTTTATCTGACAGGGTGGGAGCTTTCTTT
TRBJ1-5	.	TRBV7-9	.	CASSQQNQPQHF	TGTGCCAGCAGCCAACAAAATCAGCCCCAGCATTTT
TRBJ1-1	few	TRBV7-8	.	CASSSPLRGTEAFF	TGTGCCAGCAGCTCCCCCTTAAGGGGCACTGAAGCTTTCTTT
TRBJ1-2	.	TRBV5-8	.	CASSLSGLRYTF	TGTGCCAGCAGCTTGAGCGGTCTCAGGTACACCTTC
TRBJ1-2	.	TRBV29-1	.	CSVRGSYYGYTF	TGCAGCGTCAGGGGTTCATACTATGGCTACACCTTC
TRBJ2-5	few	TRBV7-3	.	CASSLQPGHSTQYF	TGTGCCAGCAGCTTACAACCGGGACATTCAACCCAGTACTTC
TRBJ2-5	.	TRBV28	.	CASRLQGPGETQYF	TGTGCCAGCAGGCTACAGGGTCCGGGGGAGACCCAGTACTTC
TRBJ1-4	once	TRBV2	TRBD1	CASSADRGPFF	TGTGCCAGCAGTGCAGACAGGGGGCCCTTCTTT
TRBJ1-4	.	TRBV6-5	TRBD1	CASSRQGNREKLFF	TGTGCCAGCAGTCGACAGGGGAACCGAGAAAAACTGTTTTTT
TRBJ1-1	.	TRBV4-3	.	CASSPWQGTTEAFF	TGCGCCAGCAGCCCTTGGCAGGGCACCACTGAAGCTTTCTTT
TRBJ2-7	.	TRBV29-1	.	CSVGGATYEQYF	TGCAGCGTTGGAGGGGCAACCTACGAGCAGTACTTC
TRBJ2-1	.	TRBV10-2	TRBD2	CASLSGSSYNEQFF	TGCGCCAGCCTAAGCGGGAGCAGCTACAATGAGCAGTTCTTC
TRBJ2-5	.	TRBV6-1	TRBD1	CASSKRQGITETQYF	TGTGCCAGCAGTAAGCGACAGGGAATTACGGAGACCCAGTACTTC
TRBJ2-1	.	TRBV7-2	.	CASSLGVRGTSFF	TGTGCCAGCAGCTTAGGGGTACGGGGGACATCGTTCTTC
TRBJ2-7	.	TRBV15	TRBD2	CATPGGGPAAFYEQYF	TGTGCCACCCCCGGGGGGGGGCCGGCCGCATTCTACGAGCAGTACTTC
TRBJ2-5	.	TRBV19	.	CASSGGRAETQYF	TGTGCCAGTAGCGGGGGGCGGGCAGAGACCCAGTACTTC
TRBJ2-2	.	TRBV5-4	.	CASSLWNTGELFF	TGTGCCAGCAGCTTGTGGAACACCGGGGAGCTGTTTTTT
TRBJ1-2	.	TRBV30	.	CAWSVQIIGRGGYTF	TGTGCCTGGAGTGTACAAATAATCGGGCGCGGAGGCTACACCTTC